The rows below give T cell receptor beta chains drawn from one sample of a study of cytomegalovirus exposure and HLA in healthy donors. Measured with immunoSEQ multiplex PCR; TCRdb has only the in-frame clones, and not every one. The sample lists over 55,000 clones, around 83% occurring once. Specimen: PBMCs. The receptors originated from a man in his forties in good health and CMV-seronegative. Both conserved end residues are part of each CDR3. Fields, in order: D gene, CDR3 length, clone size, V gene, J gene, CDR3 DNA, CDR3 protein. The D gene is left open where the match is weak. Not all rows give a size; the values are once, few, many and, for expanded clones, a class.

>-|15|-|TRBV6-1|TRBJ1-1
TGTGCCAGCACTATAGACTGGTCCGGGAACACTGAAGCTTTCTTT
CASTIDWSGNTEAFF
>-|17|-|TRBV4-1|TRBJ1-1
TGCGCCAGCAGTGCCCTCCCCGGGGGTATCATGAACACTGAAGCTTTCTTT
CASSALPGGIMNTEAFF
>-|13|-|TRBV28|TRBJ2-2
TGTGCCACCCTGGACTTCAACACCGGGGAGCTGTTTTTT
CATLDFNTGELFF
>-|14|-|TRBV25-1|TRBJ2-2
TGTGCCTGCGGGGCGATAGGTCTCACCGGGGAGCTGTTTTTT
CACGAIGLTGELFF
>-|13|-|TRBV6-5|TRBJ1-5
TGTGCCAGCAGTACAGGGTTTCAGCAGCCCCAGCATTTT
CASSTGFQQPQHF
>-|13|-|TRBV5-1|TRBJ2-3
TGCGCCAGCAGCGTAACTAGCACAGATACGCAGTATTTT
CASSVTSTDTQYF
>-|12|-|TRBV6-5|TRBJ1-5
TGTGCCAGCAGGACACAGGGTCAGCCCCAGCATTTT
CASRTQGQPQHF
>TRBD1|16|-|TRBV25-1|TRBJ1-3
TGTGCTAGCAGCGAAACCCTGACAGGGGCCGGGAGCACCATATATTTT
CASSETLTGAGSTIYF
>-|14|-|TRBV6-6|TRBJ2-1
TGTGCCAGCAGCCGCGCCGGGGTCGGCAATGAGCAGTTCTTC
CASSRAGVGNEQFF
>-|16|-|TRBV4-1|TRBJ1-2
TGCGCCAGCAGCCAAGAACAGGGACACTTCTCCTATGGCTACACCTTC
CASSQEQGHFSYGYTF
>-|14|-|TRBV7-9|TRBJ1-1
TGTGCCAGCAGCAGTTTAGGGGAGAACACTGAAGCTTTCTTT
CASSSLGENTEAFF
>-|12|-|TRBV2|TRBJ2-1
TGTGCCACCCGGGACACTTACAATGAGCAGTTCTTC
CATRDTYNEQFF
>TRBD2|18|-|TRBV5-4|TRBJ2-3
TGTGCCAGCAGCTCCGAGCGGGGGTGGGAACAGGTGTCAGATACGCAGTATTTT
CASSSERGWEQVSDTQYF
>TRBD1|14|-|TRBV19|TRBJ2-7
TGTGCCAGTAGCGGGACAGTTCACGCGGGCGAGCAGTACTTC
CASSGTVHAGEQYF
>TRBD2|16|-|TRBV2|TRBJ2-1
TGTGCCAGCAGCGCTCGTCCTGGGACTAACTACAATGAGCAGTTCTTC
CASSARPGTNYNEQFF
>TRBD1|15|-|TRBV18|TRBJ1-5
TGTGCCAGCTCACTCGGGACAGGGGCGGGTCAGCCCCAGCATTTT
CASSLGTGAGQPQHF
>-|14|few|TRBV5-6|TRBJ1-1
TGTGCCAGCAGCAGGCGACAGAGGAACACTGAAGCTTTCTTT
CASSRRQRNTEAFF
>TRBD2|16|-|TRBV7-9|TRBJ2-2
TGTGCCAGCAGCTTGGGACTAGCGGGGAATTCCGGGGAGCTGTTTTTT
CASSLGLAGNSGELFF
>-|13|-|TRBV9|TRBJ1-3
TGTGCCAGCAGCGGAGACATCGGAAACACCATATATTTT
CASSGDIGNTIYF
>-|11|-|TRBV29-1|TRBJ1-1
TGCAGCGTTGATTCGGGCACTGAAGCTTTCTTT
CSVDSGTEAFF
>TRBD1|13|-|TRBV6-6|TRBJ1-2
TGTGCCAGCGAAGAACAGGGGCTCTATGGCTACACCTTC
CASEEQGLYGYTF
>-|11|-|TRBV19|TRBJ2-1
TGTGCCAGTAGCCCAGGCAATGAGCAGTTCTTC
CASSPGNEQFF
>-|13|-|TRBV19|TRBJ1-1
TGTGCCAGTATGATTGCGCGGAACACTGAAGCTTTCTTT
CASMIARNTEAFF
>TRBD2|16|-|TRBV7-9|TRBJ2-1
TGTGCCAGCAGCACGGGGACTAGCGGGGGGAGCAATGAGCAGTTCTTC
CASSTGTSGGSNEQFF
>-|13|-|TRBV5-6|TRBJ1-1
TGTGCCAGCAGCTTGGCAGGCCACACTGAAGCTTTCTTT
CASSLAGHTEAFF
>TRBD1|16|-|TRBV28|TRBJ1-3
TGTGCCAGCAGTACTTTCAAGGGGGCGCCTGGAAACACCATATATTTT
CASSTFKGAPGNTIYF
>TRBD1|17|-|TRBV12-5|TRBJ2-6
TGTGCTAGTGGGGCCGGGACAGGGGGCGCTGGGGCCAACGTCCTGACTTTC
CASGAGTGGAGANVLTF
>-|14|few|TRBV30|TRBJ1-2
TGTGCCTGGAGTTTCCGCAGGGCCCGCCATGGCTACACCTTC
CAWSFRRARHGYTF
>-|16|-|TRBV14|TRBJ2-2
TGTGCCAGCAGAAGAACCCAGGGATTGGTGACCGGGGAGCTGTTTTTT
CASRRTQGLVTGELFF
>-|14|-|TRBV28|TRBJ2-4
TGTGCCAGCAGTTCCAGGGGAGACAAAAACATTCAGTACTTC
CASSSRGDKNIQYF
>TRBD2|15|-|TRBV5-1|TRBJ2-2
TGCGCCAGCCGGTCGGCGGGGGGGAACACCGGGGAGCTGTTTTTT
CASRSAGGNTGELFF
>TRBD2|16|-|TRBV9|TRBJ2-2
TGTGCCAGCAGCGAAAGGACTAGCGGGGGTTCCGGGGAGCTGTTTTTT
CASSERTSGGSGELFF
>TRBD1|15|-|TRBV11-2|TRBJ2-1
TGTGCCAGCAGCTATCCGGGACAGGGGGGTATTGAGCAGTTCTTC
CASSYPGQGGIEQFF
>-|12|-|TRBV19|TRBJ2-3
TGTGCCAGTAGCCTTAGCACAGATACGCAGTATTTT
CASSLSTDTQYF
>TRBD1|17|-|TRBV5-6|TRBJ2-5
TGTGCCAGCAGCTTTTGGGGACAGGGGGCCGTCAGAGAGACCCAGTACTTC
CASSFWGQGAVRETQYF
>-|17|-|TRBV2|TRBJ2-5
TGTGCCAGTCGCAACTCGAGGACGGGGGGCCTTCGGGAGACCCAGTACTTC
CASRNSRTGGLRETQYF
>TRBD1|15|-|TRBV7-2|TRBJ2-1
TGTGCCAGCAGCTCCGACAGGGGGAGTTACAATGAGCAGTTCTTC
CASSSDRGSYNEQFF
>TRBD2|17|once|TRBV10-3|TRBJ2-3
TGTGCCATCAGTGGGCCGACTAGCGGGGGTAGCACAGATACGCAGTATTTT
CAISGPTSGGSTDTQYF
>-|15|-|TRBV14|TRBJ2-5
TGTGCCAGCAGCCAGGCGTTTGGGGCCGGAGAGACCCAGTACTTC
CASSQAFGAGETQYF
>TRBD1|16|-|TRBV30|TRBJ1-5
TGTGCCTGGAGTGAAGGGGCAGGGGGGAACAATCAGCCCCAGCATTTT
CAWSEGAGGNNQPQHF
>-|15|once|TRBV4-3|TRBJ2-7
TGCGCCAGCAGCCAAGACGTCAGGTCCCCCTACGAGCAGTACTTC
CASSQDVRSPYEQYF
>TRBD1|17|-|TRBV7-8|TRBJ1-4
TGTGCCAGCAGCCTAAGGACAGGCCCCGTAGTTAATGAAAAACTGTTTTTT
CASSLRTGPVVNEKLFF
>-|15|-|TRBV5-4|TRBJ2-7
TGTGCCAGCAGCCGCCCTAGACCGAGCGCGGACGAGCAGTACTTC
CASSRPRPSADEQYF
>-|13|-|TRBV29-1|TRBJ1-1
TGCAGCGTTGAACCGGGGGTGGACACTGAAGCTTTCTTT
CSVEPGVDTEAFF
>-|12|-|TRBV28|TRBJ1-5
TGTGCCAGCAGTTTGACAGCTCAGCCCCAGCATTTT
CASSLTAQPQHF
>TRBD1|13|-|TRBV6-5|TRBJ2-7
TGTGCCAGCAGCAGGACAGGGGCATACGAGCAGTACTTC
CASSRTGAYEQYF
>-|13|-|TRBV10-1|TRBJ1-2
TGCGCCAGCAGCGACAGGCTGGGCTATGGCTACACCTTC
CASSDRLGYGYTF
>-|14|-|TRBV2|TRBJ1-2
TGTGCCAGCAGGGAGAACGCCACACCGTATGGCTACACCTTC
CASRENATPYGYTF
>-|13|few|TRBV4-2|TRBJ1-1
TGTGCCAGCAGCGCTACAGAGAACACTGAAGCTTTCTTT
CASSATENTEAFF
>-|15|-|TRBV7-2|TRBJ2-3
TGTGCCAGCAGCTGGTGGGGGGGGGCCACAGATACGCAGTATTTT
CASSWWGGATDTQYF
>TRBD1|16|few|TRBV14|TRBJ2-1
TGTGCCAGCAGCCAAGTTCCCGGGACAGGACTTAATGAGCAGTTCTTC
CASSQVPGTGLNEQFF
>TRBD2|14|-|TRBV6-1|TRBJ2-2
TGTGCCACACTAGCGGGGGTTGACACCGGGGAGCTGTTTTTT
CATLAGVDTGELFF
>TRBD2|16|-|TRBV6-5|TRBJ2-1
TGTGCCAGCAGTTACGGGCTAGCGGGTACCAGGGATGAGCAGTTCTTC
CASSYGLAGTRDEQFF
>-|13|few|TRBV4-1|TRBJ1-5
TGCGCCAGCAGCGGGCCCACCAATCAGCCCCAGCATTTT
CASSGPTNQPQHF
>TRBD1|15|-|TRBV6-5|TRBJ1-1
TGTGCCAGCAGTTACTTCAGGGGGCCAAACACTGAAGCTTTCTTT
CASSYFRGPNTEAFF